These 30 T cell receptor beta chains came from one sample sequenced in a study of ipilimumab plus nivolumab after autologous stem cell transplantation. Clones were sequenced by immunoSEQ multiplex PCR, and TCRdb holds only the in-frame ones, with some missing. The sample has over 75,000 clones; nearly 85% are singletons. The sample here was PBMCs, taken in a trial of ipilimumab plus nivolumab as post-transplant consolidation. These TCRs come from a male donor with diffuse large B-cell lymphoma.

This rearrangement joins TRBV7-2 to TRBJ2-7; D perhaps matches TRBD2 (6 bases). The CDR3 extends over 16 amino acids. Trimming took 1 base from V and 2 from J, leaving 15 bases between them. Germline CDR1 SGHTA, CDR2 FQGNSA. CDR3 sequence reads: CASSLVAGWRTYEQYF. The CDR3 coding sequence is TGTGCCAGCAGCTTAGTCGCGGGGTGGAGGACCTACGAGCAGTACTTC.

The chain carries TRBV5-6 and TRBJ1-1; D may be TRBD1 (5 bases). There are 16 residues in the CDR3. V dropped 3 bases and J dropped 0 bases, with 15 bases sitting between them. Germline V CDR1 and CDR2: SGHDT, YYEEEE. The CDR3 sequence is CASSWGPGTVNTEAFF. DNA of the CDR3: TGTGCCAGCAGCTGGGGACCCGGGACGGTGAACACTGAAGCTTTCTTT.

The chain joins TRBV19 to TRBJ2-4, with D unclear. The V end was cut by 5 bases, the J end by 9 bases, with 14 bases between. Looked up from germline, CDR1 is LNHDA and CDR2 is SQIVND (reference sequence). There are 13 residues in the CDR3. The CDR3 DNA reads as TGTGCCAGTAGTCCTGGCTACTACGGCATTCAGTACTTC. Translation gives CASSPGYYGIQYF.

The rearrangement uses TRBV10-2 and TRBJ1-1; 7 nucleotides agree with TRBD1. The germline V gene has CDR1 WSHSY and CDR2 SAAADI. The CDR3 contains 14 residues. V shed 1 base, J shed 4 bases, and the junction held 3 bases outside the gene matches. The CDR3 region is CASSELEGATEAFF. The CDR3 bases are TGCGCCAGCAGTGAGTTGGAGGGGGCCACTGAAGCTTTCTTT.

The chain is built from TRBV10-3 and TRBJ2-1, with TRBD2 matching 7 bases. Trimming removed 10 bases from V and 8 bases from J; junction bases left unmatched: 8. Germline values: CDR1 ENHRY, CDR2 SYGVKD. The CDR3 runs to 12 residues. The CDR3 bases are TGTGCCACGGCGGGGGATTTAGATGAGCAGTTCTTC. Residues: CATAGDLDEQFF.

The chain combines TRBV5-4 with TRBJ1-3, with 8 bases fitting TRBD1. CDR3 length: 13 amino acids. J gave up 8 bases and V 0 bases, and 1 base lay outside the gene matches. Germline V gene lookup returns CDR1 SGHNT and CDR2 YYREEE (reference sequence). The CDR3 reads CASSLDRGDTIYF. The DNA for the CDR3 is TGTGCCAGCAGCTTGGACAGGGGGGACACCATATATTTT.

The chain is built from TRBV6-1 and TRBJ1-6; no reliable D call. The V gene lost 6 bases and the J gene lost 4 bases, with 7 bases spanning the gap. This CDR3 has 13 amino acids. CDR1 and CDR2 from the germline V gene are MNHNS and SASEGT. In nucleotides, the CDR3 is TGTGCCAGCAGCCCGCCGTATAATTCACCCCTCCACTTT. Amino acid sequence: CASSPPYNSPLHF.

This chain uses TRBV6-5 with TRBJ2-1, with D uncertain. The CDR3 runs to 15 residues. Per the germline V gene, CDR1 is MNHEY and CDR2 is SVGAGI. Trimming pared 6 bases from V and 0 bases from J, leaving 12 bases between. The CDR3 loop is CASSPTGRSYNEQFF. The CDR3 DNA sequence: TGTGCCAGCAGCCCGACGGGTCGCTCCTACAATGAGCAGTTCTTC.

The chain is built from TRBV7-6 and TRBJ2-3; a possible D gene is TRBD2 (5 bases). Deletions cut 5 bases from V and 4 bases from J, with 13 bases between. The CDR3 runs 14 residues. Germline CDR1 is SGHVS and CDR2 is FNYEAQ. This CDR3 is CASSADLRADTQYF. The CDR3, as DNA: TGTGCCAGCAGCGCCGATCTGCGGGCAGATACGCAGTATTTT.

The chain uses TRBV6-1 and TRBJ2-7; the D is unclear. This CDR3 comprises 14 residues. Germline loops: CDR1 MNHNS, CDR2 SASEGT. Trimming pared 6 bases from V and 1 base from J, leaving 13 bases between. The CDR3 loop is CASSSRWNSYEQYF. DNA of the CDR3: TGTGCCAGCAGCTCACGGTGGAATTCCTACGAGCAGTACTTC.

The V gene is TRBV19, the J gene TRBJ2-3; 9 bases are shared with TRBD2. This CDR3 is built from 16 residues. Germline V lookup: CDR1 LNHDA, CDR2 SQIVND (reference sequence). The J segment lost 0 bases and the V segment lost 3 bases, leaving 4 bases of the junction unmatched. The CDR3 here is CASSILTSGSTDTQYF. The DNA for the CDR3 is TGTGCCAGTAGTATCTTAACTAGCGGGAGCACAGATACGCAGTATTTT. Variable domain in full (rest from reference TRBV19 and TRBJ2-3): DGGITQSPKYLFRKEGQNVTLSCEQNLNHDAMYWYRQDPGQGLRLIYYSQIVNDFQKGDIAEGYSVSREKKESFPLTVTSAQKNPTAFYLCASSILTSGSTDTQYFGPGTRLTVL.

This clone appeared a few times. CDR3: CAISPGQYNSPLHF. The DNA of the CDR3 is TGTGCCATCAGCCCTGGACAGTATAATTCACCCCTCCACTTT. The V call is TRBV10-3, the J call TRBJ1-6, with TRBD1 as a possible D gene (6 bases). The CDR3 has 14 residues. Germline V lookup: CDR1 ENHRY, CDR2 SYGVKD. V lost 6 bases and J 4 bases, leaving 10 bases between the germline ends.

The DNA for the CDR3 is TGTGCCAGCAGCAAGGGACAGCAGGGTAACGAGCAGTACTTC. Translated: CASSKGQQGNEQYF. The chain combines TRBV7-6 with TRBJ2-7; 7 bases are a match to TRBD1. This CDR3 has 14 amino acids. V lost 5 bases and J lost 5; bases outside the gene matches: 9. Germline CDR1 reads SGHVS; CDR2 reads FNYEAQ.

This clone was seen once. V gene TRBV5-6 combines with J gene TRBJ2-5, with TRBD2 matching 8 bases. The CDR3 has 14 residues. The germline CDR1 and CDR2 sequences are SGHDT and YYEEEE. The trim removed 5 bases at V and 7 bases at J, leaving 10 bases unmatched. The CDR3: CASSSTGTRGTQYF. The CDR3 DNA follows: TGTGCCAGCAGTTCTACCGGGACTAGAGGGACCCAGTACTTC.

The rearrangement uses TRBV10-3 and TRBJ2-3, with 10 bases aligning to TRBD2. The CDR3 length is 14 residues. V shed 8 bases and J 0 bases; nucleotides not matched to a gene: 2. Germline-derived CDR1 and CDR2 are ENHRY and SYGVKD. The CDR3 loop is CAIERGGSTDTQYF. The CDR3 DNA is TGTGCCATCGAGCGGGGGGGGAGCACAGATACGCAGTATTTT.

The rearrangement links TRBV5-4 to TRBJ2-7, with 8 bases that match TRBD2. The CDR3 is made up of 16 amino acids. V shed 4 bases and J 1 base; nucleotides not matched to a gene: 10. Germline V gene data show CDR1 as SGHNT and CDR2 as YYREEE (reference sequence). In DNA, the CDR3 is TGTGCCAGCAGCCTTCGGGCGGGCGGGGGGTCCTACGAGCAGTACTTC. Amino acid sequence: CASSLRAGGGSYEQYF. Full variable domain (remainder filled in from reference TRBV5-4 and TRBJ2-7): ETGVTQSPTHLIKTRGQQVTLRCSSQSGHNTVSWYQQALGQGPQFIFQYYREEENGRGNFPPRFSGLQFPNYSSELNVNALELDDSALYLCASSLRAGGGSYEQYFGPGTRLTVT.

The V gene is TRBV5-1, the J gene TRBJ2-1, with D uncertain. This CDR3 region has 11 residues. Between the trimmed V and J ends, which lost 4 bases and 5 bases, there was a span of 4 bases. Germline V lookup: CDR1 SGHRS, CDR2 YFSETQ. Here the CDR3 DNA reads TGCGCCAGCAGCCCTAACAATGAGCAGTTCTTC. Translated, it gives CASSPNNEQFF.

In DNA, the CDR3 is TGTGCCAGCAGTACTTCAGGGGTCACCGGGGAGCTGTTTTTT. It codes for CASSTSGVTGELFF. The chain is built from TRBV7-9 and TRBJ2-2; the D gene is possibly TRBD1 (6 bases). There are 14 residues in the CDR3. V lost 6 bases and J 4 bases, leaving 12 bases between the germline ends. Looked up from germline, CDR1 is SEHNR and CDR2 is FQNEAQ (reference sequence).

V usage is TRBV2 and J usage is TRBJ2-5; the D call may be TRBD1 or TRBD2 (5 bases each). CDR1 and CDR2 from the germline V gene are SNHLY and FYNNEI. The V end was cut by 4 bases, the J end by 4 bases, with 10 bases between. The CDR3 covers 13 residues. In DNA form, the CDR3 reads TGTGCCAGCAGTGTCGAGGGGCTAGAGACCCAGTACTTC. Its protein product is CASSVEGLETQYF.

V usage is TRBV7-6 and J usage is TRBJ1-3, with D perhaps TRBD1 (5 bases). The germline V gene has CDR1 SGHVS and CDR2 FNYEAQ. The CDR3 runs 18 residues. V was cut by 1 base and J by 0 bases, with 16 bases left in between. CDR3 nucleotide sequence: TGTGCCAGCAGCTTAGGGGCTGGAGGGGCACGCTCTGGAAACACCATATATTTT. It translates to CASSLGAGGARSGNTIYF.

This clone was recorded once. The chain links TRBV19 to TRBJ1-2, with a possible D match to TRBD1 (6 bases). The CDR3 loop spans 18 amino acids. V shed 6 bases and J shed 4 bases, with 27 bases lying between them. Looked up from germline, CDR1 is LNHDA and CDR2 is SQIVND (reference sequence). This chain's CDR3 is CASRSLDGTSFEGYGYTF. The CDR3 DNA reads as TGTGCCAGTAGATCATTGGACGGGACATCTTTCGAGGGCTATGGCTACACCTTC.

This clone was counted a few times. The chain couples TRBV7-2 to TRBJ2-3; D not resolved. CDR3 length equals 14 residues. CDR1 is SGHTA and CDR2 is FQGNSA in the germline V gene. Trimming removed 5 bases at V and 1 base at J, with 10 bases between. The chain's CDR3 is CASSLGYGTDTQYF. CDR3 DNA sequence: TGTGCCAGCAGCCTTGGTTACGGCACAGATACGCAGTATTTT.

This clone was seen a single time. The V gene is TRBV4-2, the J gene TRBJ2-1; TRBD2 might be the D (7 bases). CDR3 length: 16 amino acids. CDR1 and CDR2 from the germline V gene are LGHNA and YNFKEQ. Trimming took off 0 bases at V and 9 bases at J, with 18 bases between the two ends. CDR3 sequence reads: CASSQDRGGALSEQFF. The CDR3, as DNA: TGTGCCAGCAGCCAAGATAGGGGGGGGGCCTTATCTGAGCAGTTCTTC.

The chain links TRBV7-2 to TRBJ2-3; tentatively, D is TRBD2 (7 bases). The CDR3 consists of 16 residues. Germline assignment: CDR1 SGHTA and CDR2 FQGNSA. Deletions cut 5 bases from V and 7 bases from J, with 22 bases between. The DNA for the CDR3 is TGTGCCAGCAGCCCCGCGGGGGCCTATAGGGATAATACGCAGTATTTT. Encoded protein: CASSPAGAYRDNTQYF.

This rearrangement joins TRBV4-1 to TRBJ1-1; D may be TRBD1 (5 bases). Trimming shortened V by 5 bases and J by 3 bases, and 10 bases separated the two germline ends. The CDR3 is made up of 13 amino acids. CDR1 and CDR2 from the germline V gene are MGHRA and YSYEKL. CDR3 in amino acids: CASSSRGDTEAFF. CDR3 DNA sequence: TGCGCCAGCAGCTCCCGGGGGGACACTGAAGCTTTCTTT.

The CDR3 bases are TGCGCCAGCAGCTTAAGGGGCGACGAAAATAGCAATCAGCCCCAGCATTTT. It specifies CASSLRGDENSNQPQHF. The chain couples TRBV5-1 to TRBJ1-5, with a possible D match to TRBD1 (5 bases). V was cut by 2 bases and J by 0 bases, with 15 bases left in between. CDR1 is SGHRS, CDR2 YFSETQ, per germline. The CDR3 length is 17 residues.

This chain connects TRBV10-3 to TRBJ2-7; D may correspond to TRBD1 or TRBD2 (7 bases each). CDR1 and CDR2 from the germline V gene are ENHRY and SYGVKD. The CDR3 runs to 14 residues. V lost 7 bases and J 2 bases, leaving 15 bases between the germline ends. This CDR3 is CAIKGAGDPYEQYF. The CDR3 DNA is TGTGCCATCAAGGGGGCGGGGGACCCCTACGAGCAGTACTTC.

The chain recombines TRBV19 with TRBJ2-3; TRBD2 agrees at 7 bases. The length of the CDR3 is 15 residues. CDR1 is LNHDA, CDR2 SQIVND, per germline (reference sequence). The junction had 8 bases not matched to a gene; V was cut back by 4 bases and J by 4 bases. CDR3 region: CASSKARAGADTQYF. The DNA for the CDR3 is TGTGCCAGTAGTAAGGCGCGGGCGGGGGCAGATACGCAGTATTTT.

The chain uses TRBV5-1 and TRBJ1-1, with a tentative D call TRBD1 (6 bases). This CDR3 is built from 15 residues. CDR1 and CDR2 (germline): SGHRS, YFSETQ. The V and J ends lost 4 bases and 1 base respectively, with 14 bases between them. CDR3 nucleotides: TGCGCCAGCAGCATGGCAGGGGCGTCGAACACTGAAGCTTTCTTT. Its protein product is CASSMAGASNTEAFF.

This clone was counted only a few times. This chain joins TRBV5-1 and TRBJ1-6; D unresolved. V lost 0 bases to trimming and J lost 3 bases, with 7 bases between them. This CDR3 has 15 amino acids. The V gene's germline CDR1 is SGHRS and CDR2 YFSETQ. The CDR3 spells CASSLGENYNSPLHF. The CDR3 DNA follows: TGCGCCAGCAGCTTGGGGGAGAACTATAATTCACCCCTCCACTTT. Combining the CDR3 with reference TRBV5-1 and TRBJ1-6 gives the whole variable domain KAGVTQTPRYLIKTRGQQVTLSCSPISGHRSVSWYQQTPGQGLQFLFEYFSETQRNKGNFPGRFSGRQFSNSRSEMNVSTLELGDSALYLCASSLGENYNSPLHFGNGTRLTVT.